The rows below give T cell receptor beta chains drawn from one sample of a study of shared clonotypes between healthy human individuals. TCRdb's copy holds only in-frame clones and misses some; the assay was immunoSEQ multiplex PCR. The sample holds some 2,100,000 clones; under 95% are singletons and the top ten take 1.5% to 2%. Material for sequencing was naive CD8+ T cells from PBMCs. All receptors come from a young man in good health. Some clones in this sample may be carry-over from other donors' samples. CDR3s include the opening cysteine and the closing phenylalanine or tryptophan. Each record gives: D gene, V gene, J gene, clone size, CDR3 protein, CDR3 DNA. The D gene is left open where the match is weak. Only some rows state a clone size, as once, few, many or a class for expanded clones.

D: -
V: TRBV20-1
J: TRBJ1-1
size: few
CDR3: CSDHTEAFF
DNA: TGCAGTGACCACACTGAAGCTTTCTTT

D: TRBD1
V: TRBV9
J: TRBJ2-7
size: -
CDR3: CASSPGTGAYEQYF
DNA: TGTGCCAGCAGCCCCGGGACAGGGGCTTACGAGCAGTACTTC

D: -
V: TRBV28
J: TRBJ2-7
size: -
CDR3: CASTVGSLLGSEQYF
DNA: TGTGCCAGCACCGTCGGATCCCTCCTGGGGTCCGAGCAGTACTTC

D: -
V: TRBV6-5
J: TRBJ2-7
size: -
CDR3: CASSYGKAYEQYF
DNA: TGTGCCAGCAGTTACGGCAAGGCCTACGAGCAGTACTTC

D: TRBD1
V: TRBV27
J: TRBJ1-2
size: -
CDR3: CASSYGQGRYGYTF
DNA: TGTGCCAGCAGTTATGGACAGGGGAGGTATGGCTACACCTTC

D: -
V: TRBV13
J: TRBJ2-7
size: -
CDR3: CASSQRGPAVDEQYF
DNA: TGTGCCAGCTCCCAGAGGGGACCGGCTGTAGACGAGCAGTACTTC

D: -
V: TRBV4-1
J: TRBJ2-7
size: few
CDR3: CASSHGGSYEQYF
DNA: TGCGCCAGCAGCCATGGCGGCTCCTACGAGCAGTACTTC

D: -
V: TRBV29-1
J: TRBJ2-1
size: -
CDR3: CSVPASSSYNEQFF
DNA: TGCAGCGTTCCAGCTAGCAGCTCCTACAATGAGCAGTTCTTC

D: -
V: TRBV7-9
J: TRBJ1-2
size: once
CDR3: CASSTNKQLTAPYGYTF
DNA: TGTGCCAGCAGCACGAACAAACAGCTTACGGCCCCCTATGGCTACACCTTC

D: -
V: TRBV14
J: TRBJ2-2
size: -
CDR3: CASSQQRNPSTGELFF
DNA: TGTGCCAGCAGCCAACAGAGGAATCCGAGTACCGGGGAGCTGTTTTTT

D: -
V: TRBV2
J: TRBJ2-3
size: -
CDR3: CASSYYRDGTDTQYF
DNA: TGTGCCAGCAGTTATTACCGGGACGGCACAGATACGCAGTATTTT

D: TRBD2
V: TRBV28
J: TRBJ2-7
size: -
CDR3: CASSPGRGAYEQYF
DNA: TGTGCCAGCAGCCCGGGGAGGGGAGCCTACGAGCAGTACTTC

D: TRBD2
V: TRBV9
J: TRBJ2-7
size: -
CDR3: CASSETSQGLAGEQYF
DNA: TGTGCCAGCAGCGAGACCTCTCAGGGACTAGCGGGAGAGCAGTACTTC

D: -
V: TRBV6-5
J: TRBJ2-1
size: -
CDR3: CASRPHWREEQFF
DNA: TGTGCCAGCAGACCCCACTGGCGAGAGGAGCAGTTCTTC

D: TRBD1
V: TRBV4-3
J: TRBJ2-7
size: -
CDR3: CASSPTTGGGYEQYF
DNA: TGCGCCAGCAGCCCTACGACAGGGGGCGGGTACGAGCAGTACTTC

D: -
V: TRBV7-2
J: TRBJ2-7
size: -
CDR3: CASSLGPARYEQYF
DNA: TGTGCCAGCAGCTTAGGCCCGGCCCGCTACGAGCAGTACTTC

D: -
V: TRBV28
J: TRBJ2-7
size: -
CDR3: CARLGSYEQYF
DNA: TGTGCCAGACTTGGGTCCTACGAGCAGTACTTC

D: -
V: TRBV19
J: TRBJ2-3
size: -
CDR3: CASRKGPISTDTQYF
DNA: TGTGCCAGTAGGAAGGGCCCGATCAGCACAGATACGCAGTATTTT

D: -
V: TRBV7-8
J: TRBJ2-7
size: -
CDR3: CASIVYEQYF
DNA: TGTGCCAGCATTGTGTACGAGCAGTACTTC

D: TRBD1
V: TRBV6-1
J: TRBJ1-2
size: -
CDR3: CASSPDRATNYGYTF
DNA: TGTGCCAGCAGCCCTGACAGGGCCACTAACTATGGCTACACCTTC

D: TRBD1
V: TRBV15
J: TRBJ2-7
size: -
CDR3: CATSRVGQETSYEQYF
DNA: TGTGCCACCTCAAGGGTGGGACAGGAGACCTCCTACGAGCAGTACTTC

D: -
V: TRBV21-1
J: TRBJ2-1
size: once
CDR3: CASSKALPEEQFF
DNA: TGTGCCAGCAGCAAAGCGCTGCCAGAGGAGCAGTTCTTC

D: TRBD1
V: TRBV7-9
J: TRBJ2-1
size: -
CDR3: CASSRRTGAFVNEQFF
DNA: TGTGCCAGCAGCCGACGTACAGGGGCGTTCGTAAATGAGCAGTTCTTC

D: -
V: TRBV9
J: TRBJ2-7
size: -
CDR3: CASSADQGLVGEQYF
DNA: TGTGCCAGCAGCGCCGACCAGGGTCTTGTTGGCGAGCAGTACTTC

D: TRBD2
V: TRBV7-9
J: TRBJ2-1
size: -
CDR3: CASSFKAGGDEQFF
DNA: TGTGCCAGCAGCTTTAAGGCGGGAGGGGATGAGCAGTTCTTC

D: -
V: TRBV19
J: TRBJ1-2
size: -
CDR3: CASTPRGSRQDYGYTF
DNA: TGTGCCAGTACCCCGAGGGGCAGCCGGCAGGACTATGGCTACACCTTC

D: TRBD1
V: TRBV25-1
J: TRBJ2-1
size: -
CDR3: CASSAGQARSYNEQFF
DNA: TGTGCCAGCAGTGCGGGACAGGCCCGCTCCTACAATGAGCAGTTCTTC

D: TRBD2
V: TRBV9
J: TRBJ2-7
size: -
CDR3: CASSVESGRGYEQYF
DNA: TGTGCCAGCAGCGTAGAAAGCGGGAGAGGATACGAGCAGTACTTC

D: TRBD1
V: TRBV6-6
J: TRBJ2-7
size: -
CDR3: CASSRDRAHEQYF
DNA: TGTGCCAGCAGTAGGGACAGGGCCCACGAGCAGTACTTC

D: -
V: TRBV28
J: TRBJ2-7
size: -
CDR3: CASRKAYEQYF
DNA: TGTGCCAGCAGAAAGGCCTACGAGCAGTACTTC

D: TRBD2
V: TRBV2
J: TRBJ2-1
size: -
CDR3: CARTGLAGGQVF
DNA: TGTGCCAGAACGGGACTAGCGGGAGGCCAGGTCTTC

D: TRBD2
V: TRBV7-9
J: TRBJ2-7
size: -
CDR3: CASSQRTSVYNEQYF
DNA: TGTGCCAGCAGCCAACGGACTAGCGTTTACAACGAGCAGTACTTC

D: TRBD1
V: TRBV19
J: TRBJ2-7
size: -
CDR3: CASSMGQGIFYEQYF
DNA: TGTGCCAGTAGTATGGGACAGGGAATCTTCTACGAGCAGTACTTC

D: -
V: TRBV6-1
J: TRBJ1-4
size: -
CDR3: CASRKVNNEKLFF
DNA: TGTGCCAGCAGAAAGGTCAATAATGAAAAACTGTTTTTT

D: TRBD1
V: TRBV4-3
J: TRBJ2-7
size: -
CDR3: CASSQDLTGAEASYEQYF
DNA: TGCGCCAGCAGCCAAGATTTAACAGGGGCGGAGGCTTCCTACGAGCAGTACTTC

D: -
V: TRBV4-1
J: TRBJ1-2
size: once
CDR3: CASSQVWTNYGYTF
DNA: TGCGCCAGCAGCCAAGTCTGGACGAACTATGGCTACACCTTC

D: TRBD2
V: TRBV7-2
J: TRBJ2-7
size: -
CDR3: CASSPGLAGSSYEQYF
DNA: TGTGCCAGCAGCCCGGGACTAGCGGGAAGCTCCTACGAGCAGTACTTC

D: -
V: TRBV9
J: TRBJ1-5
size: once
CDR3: CASSEGHSNQPQHF
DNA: TGTGCCAGCAGCGAGGGCCATAGCAATCAGCCCCAGCATTTT

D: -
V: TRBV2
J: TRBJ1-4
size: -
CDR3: CASRPRGANEKLFF
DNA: TGTGCCAGCAGACCCCGGGGCGCTAATGAAAAACTGTTTTTT

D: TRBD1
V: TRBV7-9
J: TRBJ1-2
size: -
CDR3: CASSLGSGGGYTF
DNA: TGTGCCAGCAGCTTAGGGTCAGGGGGCGGCTACACCTTC

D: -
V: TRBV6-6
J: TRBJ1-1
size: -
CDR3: CASSLNKKMNTEAFF
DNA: TGTGCCAGCAGCCTCAATAAGAAGATGAACACTGAAGCTTTCTTT

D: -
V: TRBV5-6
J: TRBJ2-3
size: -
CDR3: CASSLAPDTQYF
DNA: TGTGCCAGCAGCTTGGCCCCGGATACGCAGTATTTT

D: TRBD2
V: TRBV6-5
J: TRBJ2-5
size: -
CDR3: CASSPTGLVQETQYF
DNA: TGTGCCAGCAGTCCTACGGGACTAGTTCAAGAGACCCAGTACTTC

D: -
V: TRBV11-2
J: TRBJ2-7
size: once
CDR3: CASSLGTAEQYF
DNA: TGTGCCAGCAGCTTAGGGACAGCCGAGCAGTACTTC

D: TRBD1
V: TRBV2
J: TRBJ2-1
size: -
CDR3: CASSPGQGYNEQFF
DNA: TGTGCCAGCAGCCCGGGACAGGGTTACAATGAGCAGTTCTTC

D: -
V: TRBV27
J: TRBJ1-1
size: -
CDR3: CASILIEGYTEAFF
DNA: TGTGCCAGCATCTTAATAGAGGGGTACACTGAAGCTTTCTTT

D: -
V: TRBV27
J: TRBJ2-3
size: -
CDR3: CASSSGADTQYF
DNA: TGTGCCAGCAGTTCGGGGGCAGATACGCAGTATTTT

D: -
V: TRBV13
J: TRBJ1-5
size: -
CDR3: CASSLGGPDNQPQHF
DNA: TGTGCCAGCAGCTTAGGAGGTCCAGACAATCAGCCCCAGCATTTT

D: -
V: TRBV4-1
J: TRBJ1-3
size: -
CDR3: CASSLGYSGNTIYF
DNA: TGCGCCAGCAGCCTAGGCTACTCTGGAAACACCATATATTTT

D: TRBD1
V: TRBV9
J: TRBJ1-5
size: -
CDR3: CASSGGTGEQPQHF
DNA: TGTGCCAGCAGCGGGGGGACAGGAGAACAGCCCCAGCATTTT

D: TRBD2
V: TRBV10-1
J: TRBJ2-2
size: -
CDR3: CASSEWGGTGELFF
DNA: TGCGCCAGCAGTGAGTGGGGAGGGACCGGGGAGCTGTTTTTT

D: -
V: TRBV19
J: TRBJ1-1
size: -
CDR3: CASSIDRQGWAEAFF
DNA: TGTGCCAGTAGTATAGATCGGCAGGGTTGGGCTGAAGCTTTCTTT

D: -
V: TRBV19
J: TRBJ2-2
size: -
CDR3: CASSIAAANTGELFF
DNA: TGTGCCAGTAGTATAGCGGCGGCGAACACCGGGGAGCTGTTTTTT

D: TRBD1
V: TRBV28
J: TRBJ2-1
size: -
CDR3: CASYSGQEAYNEQFF
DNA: TGTGCCAGCTACTCGGGACAGGAGGCCTACAATGAGCAGTTCTTC